This T cell receptor beta chain was sequenced in a study of identical twins (dated by TCRdb to 2016 to 2017). Regarding the study in general: To test whether fetal clonotypes persist, this study deep-sequenced TCR alpha and beta repertoires from monozygotic twins, from unrelated adults of various ages, and from cord blood. To rule out contamination, replicate twin experiments were performed at different times with different library preparation protocols.

The study at large found these results: Because the same donors could not be followed over many years, the conclusions depended on cross-sectional statistical analysis. In monozygotic twins, out-of-frame TCR alpha sharing was systematically underestimated by recombination models, although the models agreed with sharing between unrelated individuals. Invariant T cells such as MAIT and iNKT could partly confound zero-insertion analyses, although diverse VJ usage argued against such confounding for most clonotypes. Excess twin sharing in beta out-of-frame sequences was weaker because fewer shared sequences lowered the signal-to-noise ratio. Compared with coincidental sharing between unrelated individuals, out-of-frame TCR alpha sequences shared between twins showed an excess of sequences with low generation probability. Abundant cord blood beta clonotypes had fewer insertions, young adult naive repertoires showed a similar but weaker trend, and memory repertoires showed no such trend.

Every donor was a healthy Caucasian. Three pairs of female monozygotic twins, all aged roughly 18 to 30 years, made up the twin cohort. Miltenyi CD45RO+ enrichment and human naive T-cell isolation kits were used to isolate memory (CD45RO+) and naive T cells from PBMC. The library relied on 5' RACE. Sequencing took place on an Illumina HiSeq 2000. Template switching added a universal primer binding site, and the final cDNA carried a unique molecular identifier that allowed TCR cDNA molecules to be counted accurately. Specific primers in the conserved constant-segment region were used to synthesize first-strand cDNA for the TCR alpha and beta chains. To control for contamination, each cDNA library was double barcoded with a SMART-Mk sample barcode plus Illumina barcodes. TruSeq adapter sequences, together with Illumina sample barcodes, were added in two successive PCR steps. TCR alpha and beta cDNA libraries were sequenced on the Illumina HiSeq platform with custom primers. The source study handled its data this way. MiGEC processed the raw reads to extract unique molecular identifiers, while MiXCR was used to determine the CDR3 positions. Recombination models were inferred per individual with the repgenHMM and IGoR tools using an EM algorithm. Shared clonotype analysis was performed with the tcR package in R, normalizing sharing by the product of cloneset sizes. Out-of-frame nonproductive sequences were analyzed to study raw recombination free of thymic and clonal selection effects. TCRdb cleaned the public reads at Q25 with fastp, built clones with MiXCR and kept in-frame beta chains. Each CDR3 protein gets just one entry, which takes the most common genes and DNA from the rows behind it. The V and J calls and clone size are TCRdb's, not the authors'. Within this sample are hundreds of thousands of distinct CDR3 sequences, with 6% to 9% of them counted one time only. The ten largest clones take up 1.9% of the sample.

The CDR3 sequence holds 16 residues, the cysteine and phenylalanine included. Only CDR3 DNA is held: 48 bases, read in frame from base 1. CDR1 and CDR2, looked up from the germline V gene, are MDHEN and SYDVKM. Relative to germline, V is missing 3 bases and J is missing 4 bases, with 8 bases of the junction outside any gene match. Turning to this clonotype: No cognate antigen has been identified for it. No base-level quality is on record; no much larger clone is a single base apart.

This same sample was also part of a study on yellow fever vaccine responses in identical twins. Per that second paper: The T cell response to vaccination in identical twins was reported by the authors to appear partly convergent and partly personalized. In the study, vaccine-responding T cell clones were precisely tracked in identical twins.

The clonotype originates from a woman younger than 30 in good health. This sequence uses TRBV28 and TRBJ2-1, with 8 junctional bases fitting TRBD2. Sequencing input: memory (CD45RO+) T cells sorted from blood. Reading the label with the study, this specimen's cell subset or site is: CD45RO+ enriched T cells. In nucleotides, the sequence is TGTGCCAGCAGTTTCACCGGGACTAGAGGTTACAATGAGCAGTTCTTC. This yields the protein CASSFTGTRGYNEQFF.